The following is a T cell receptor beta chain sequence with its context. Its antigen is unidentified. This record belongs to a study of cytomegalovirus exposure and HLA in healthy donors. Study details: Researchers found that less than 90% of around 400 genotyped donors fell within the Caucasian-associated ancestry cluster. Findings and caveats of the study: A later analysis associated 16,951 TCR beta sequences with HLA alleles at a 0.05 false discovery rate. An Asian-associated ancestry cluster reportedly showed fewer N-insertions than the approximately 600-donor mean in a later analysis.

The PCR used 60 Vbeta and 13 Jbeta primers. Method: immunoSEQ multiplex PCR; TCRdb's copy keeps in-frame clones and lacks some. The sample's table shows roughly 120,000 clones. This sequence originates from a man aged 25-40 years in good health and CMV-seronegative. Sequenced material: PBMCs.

CDR3 nucleotide sequence: TGTGCCAGCAGTTTGGCGGGGGCCTATTACAATGAGCAGTTCTTC. It yields the protein CASSLAGAYYNEQFF. This chain connects TRBV28 to TRBJ2-1; a weak D match, TRBD2 (7 bases). V was pared by 3 bases and J by 4 bases, with 13 bases between. Germline V gene sequence: CDR1 MDHEN, CDR2 SYDVKM. The CDR3 has 15 amino acids.